These 24 T cell receptor beta chains were all obtained from the same sample, sequenced in a study of cytomegalovirus exposure and HLA in healthy donors. PCR primers comprised 60 Vbeta and 13 Jbeta primers. Measured with immunoSEQ multiplex PCR; TCRdb has only the in-frame clones, and not every one. The top ten clones hold less than 1% of a sample with 150,000 to 200,000 clones, 82% of them seen once. Sequenced: PBMCs. The receptors stem from a girl aged 2-10 years in good health and CMV-seropositive.

In its sample, this clone was seen a few times. V usage is TRBV7-2 and J usage is TRBJ1-3; no firm D call. V lost 3 bases to trimming and J lost 4 bases, with 7 bases between them. There are 13 residues in the CDR3. CDR1 is SGHTA, CDR2 FQGNSA, per germline. Here the CDR3 reads CASSFAGGNTIYF. The CDR3 nucleotides read TGTGCCAGCAGCTTTGCCGGGGGAAACACCATATATTTT. Supplemented by reference TRBV7-2 and TRBJ1-3, the full variable domain reads GAGVSQSPSNKVTEKGKDVELRCDPISGHTALYWYRQSLGQGLEFLIYFQGNSAPDKSGLPSDRFSAERTGGSVSTLTIQRTQQEDSAVYLCASSFAGGNTIYFGEGSWLTVV.

The V and J genes are TRBV27 and TRBJ2-1, with 12 bases that match TRBD2. The CDR3 extends over 15 amino acids. V lost 4 bases, J lost 8 bases, and 6 bases stayed unmatched. Germline V CDR1 and CDR2: MNHEY, SMNVEV (reference sequence). CDR3 loop: CASSSRLAGVDEQFF. The DNA for the CDR3 is TGTGCCAGCAGTTCGAGACTAGCGGGAGTTGATGAGCAGTTCTTC.

The chain recombines TRBV18 with TRBJ1-1; TRBD1 matches 7 bases. The germline gives CDR1 KGHSH, CDR2 LQKENI. Germline trimming cut 5 bases from V and 1 base from J; bases unmatched to any gene: 10. The CDR3 totals 16 residues. CDR3 in DNA: TGTGCCAGCTCAGAAAAAAAGGGGGCGGGGAACACTGAAGCTTTCTTT. The encoded protein is CASSEKKGAGNTEAFF.

The rearrangement uses TRBV28 and TRBJ1-3; D is unclear. From germline, CDR1 is MDHEN and CDR2 SYDVKM. The CDR3 contains 14 residues. The V gene lost 7 bases and the J gene lost 7 bases, with 17 bases spanning the gap. The DNA for the CDR3 is TGTGCCAGCACTTCTTTGACTGCTGAGAACACCATATATTTT. Translation gives CASTSLTAENTIYF.

V and J are TRBV5-1 and TRBJ2-7; D possibly corresponds to TRBD1 (5 bases). The CDR3 extends over 13 amino acids. Trimming removed 0 bases at V and 5 bases at J, with 9 bases between. Germline-derived CDR1 and CDR2 are SGHRS and YFSETQ. The CDR3 sequence: CASSLARVHEQYF. CDR3 in DNA: TGCGCCAGCAGCTTGGCCAGGGTCCACGAGCAGTACTTC.

The chain has TRBV4-1 and TRBJ2-6; D unresolved. The CDR3 sequence is 18 residues long. V was pared by 4 bases and J by 0 bases, with 16 bases between. The germline V gene has CDR1 MGHRA and CDR2 YSYEKL. The CDR3, as DNA: TGCGCCAGCAGCCTAACCCCCGAGCCCTCCTCTGGGGCCAACGTCCTGACTTTC. Encoded protein: CASSLTPEPSSGANVLTF.

The CDR3 loop reads CASSEWDRGYTF. CDR3 sequence (DNA): TGTGCCAGCAGTGAATGGGACAGAGGCTACACCTTC. The gene calls are TRBV2 and TRBJ1-2; 7 nucleotides match TRBD1. The germline CDR1 and CDR2 sequences are SNHLY and FYNNEI. The CDR3 runs 12 residues. Trimming took 2 bases from V and 8 from J; bases not matched to a gene: 2.

A few counts support this clone. The J gene is TRBJ2-5, the V gene TRBV2, with 8 bases that match TRBD2. Germline CDR1 reads SNHLY; CDR2 reads FYNNEI. This CDR3 is built from 13 residues. Trimming took 6 bases from V and 7 from J; bases not matched to a gene: 7. This CDR3 reads CASSVLAAGTQYF. The CDR3 DNA is TGTGCCAGCAGCGTACTAGCGGCCGGGACCCAGTACTTC.

The V call is TRBV4-1, the J call TRBJ1-4; D unresolved. This CDR3 contains 15 residues. V gave up 5 bases and J gave up 3 bases, with 13 bases separating them. Germline assignment: CDR1 MGHRA and CDR2 YSYEKL. This chain's CDR3 is CASSYLPGANEKLFF. DNA of the CDR3: TGCGCCAGCAGCTACCTCCCCGGGGCTAATGAAAAACTGTTTTTT.

The chain joins TRBV7-9 to TRBJ2-6; TRBD1 aligns across 7 bases. The CDR3 has 17 residues. Germline CDR1 is SEHNR and CDR2 is FQNEAQ (reference sequence). V lost 2 bases, J lost 0 bases, and 4 bases stayed unmatched. CDR3 in DNA: TGTGCCAGCAGCTTAACGGGACAGCTCTCTGGGGCCAACGTCCTGACTTTC. This sequence encodes CASSLTGQLSGANVLTF.

This clone turned up a few times. The J gene is TRBJ2-2, the V gene TRBV2; 7 bases line up with TRBD2. This CDR3 contains 13 residues. The V gene end was trimmed by 8 bases and the J gene end by 3 bases; junction bases not matched to a gene: 3. Germline-derived CDR1 and CDR2 are SNHLY and FYNNEI. The CDR3 DNA sequence: TGTGCCAGCGGGAGGGCCGACACCGGGGAGCTGTTTTTT. Protein sequence: CASGRADTGELFF.

This chain joins TRBV29-1 and TRBJ1-3, with D tentatively TRBD1 (6 bases). The CDR3 length is 15 residues. Germline V gene data show CDR1 as SQVTM and CDR2 as ANQGSEA. The V end lost 7 bases, the J end lost 0 bases, and 16 bases lay between the germline ends. CDR3 region: CSGATGTSSGNTIYF. The CDR3 DNA sequence: TGCAGCGGAGCGACAGGCACCAGCTCTGGAAACACCATATATTTT.

J is TRBJ1-5 and V is TRBV27; D gene uncertain. Looked up from germline, CDR1 is MNHEY and CDR2 is SMNVEV (reference sequence). The V end lost 1 base, the J end lost 8 bases, and 9 bases lay between the germline ends. CDR3 length: 13 amino acids. The CDR3 nucleotides read TGTGCCAGCAGTTTATTCGACGGAGAGCCCCAGCATTTT. Its translation is CASSLFDGEPQHF.

The V gene is TRBV9, the J gene TRBJ2-1, with TRBD1 matching over 7 bases. The CDR3 is 15 amino acids. V was clipped by 3 bases and J by 4 bases; unmatched bases: 7. CDR1 SGDLS and CDR2 YYNGEE come from the germline V gene. Written as DNA, the CDR3 is TGTGCCAGCAGCGCCCTCGGGACAGTATACAATGAGCAGTTCTTC. Protein: CASSALGTVYNEQFF.

The CDR3 is CASRQPGQIIEAFF. Here the CDR3 DNA reads TGTGCCAGCCGTCAACCGGGACAGATAATTGAAGCTTTCTTT. The chain uses TRBV7-9 and TRBJ1-1; 7 bases line up with TRBD1. The CDR3 is 14 residues long. V dropped 8 bases and J dropped 7; count of bases not matched to a gene: 13. CDR1 and CDR2 (germline): SEHNR, FQNEAQ (reference sequence).

The chain uses TRBV10-2 and TRBJ2-1, with TRBD1 as a possible D gene (5 bases). CDR3 length: 15 amino acids. Deletions cut 3 bases from V and 2 bases from J, with 11 bases between. Germline CDR1 reads WSHSY; CDR2 reads SAAADI. The chain's CDR3 is CASSDRAETYNEQFF. The CDR3 region has the DNA TGCGCCAGCAGTGACAGGGCGGAAACCTACAATGAGCAGTTCTTC.

The gene calls are TRBV30 and TRBJ2-6, with 9 positions matching TRBD2. Germline V CDR1 and CDR2: GTSNPN, SVGIG (reference sequence). V shed 1 base, J shed 0 bases, and the junction held 10 bases outside the gene matches. The length of the CDR3 is 19 residues. The CDR3 here is CAWSDSSGIRDSGANVLTF. The CDR3 DNA follows: TGTGCCTGGAGTGACTCTAGCGGGATTCGAGACTCTGGGGCCAACGTCCTGACTTTC.

The rearrangement joins TRBV29-1 to TRBJ1-5; D not certain. The CDR3 is 14 amino acids. Germline V lookup: CDR1 SQVTM, CDR2 ANQGSEA. Here the CDR3 reads CRIYPREGDQPQHF. CDR3 DNA sequence: TGCAGAATCTATCCTAGGGAGGGAGATCAGCCCCAGCATTTT.

The genes are TRBV5-1 and TRBJ1-3, with D possibly being TRBD1 (5 bases). The germline CDR1 and CDR2 sequences are SGHRS and YFSETQ. The CDR3 has 18 amino acids. V lost 4 bases, J lost 0 bases, and 20 bases lay in between. DNA for the CDR3: TGCGCCAGCAGCCTGCGTTACAGGTCCCTGAGCTCTGGAAACACCATATATTTT. Its translation: CASSLRYRSLSSGNTIYF.

The chain recombines TRBV4-1 with TRBJ2-1, with D perhaps TRBD2 (6 bases). V was pared by 3 bases and J by 0 bases, with 15 bases between. Germline CDR1 reads MGHRA; CDR2 reads YSYEKL. The length of the CDR3 is 17 residues. The CDR3 region has the DNA TGCGCCAGCAGCCAGGGACTTAGGGGACGCTCCTACAATGAGCAGTTCTTC. Its protein is CASSQGLRGRSYNEQFF.

V is TRBV4-2 and J is TRBJ2-7; 9 nucleotides match TRBD2. CDR1 is LGHNA and CDR2 is YNFKEQ in the germline V gene. There are 16 residues in the CDR3. Trimming removed 0 bases from V and 4 bases from J; junction bases left unmatched: 7. CDR3: CASSQEGAGGAYEQYF. CDR3 coding DNA: TGTGCCAGCAGCCAAGAAGGTGCGGGAGGGGCTTACGAGCAGTACTTC.

The chain is built from TRBV7-3 and TRBJ2-3; 12 bases match TRBD2. Germline trimming cut 5 bases from V and 0 bases from J; bases unmatched to any gene: 3. The CDR3 length is 16 residues. Germline V gene sequence: CDR1 SGHTA, CDR2 FQGTGA. This chain's CDR3 is CASSGGTSGSTDTQYF. The CDR3 nucleotides are TGTGCCAGCAGCGGCGGGACTAGCGGGAGCACAGATACGCAGTATTTT. The whole variable domain, filled in from reference TRBV7-3 and TRBJ2-3, reads GAGVSQTPSNKVTEKGKYVELRCDPISGHTALYWYRQSLGQGPEFLIYFQGTGAADDSGLPNDRFFAVRPEGSVSTLKIQRTERGDSAVYLCASSGGTSGSTDTQYFGPGTRLTVL.

The rearrangement links TRBV2 to TRBJ2-7, with D perhaps TRBD2 (5 bases). CDR1 is SNHLY, CDR2 FYNNEI, per germline. CDR3 length: 15 residues. V shed 7 bases and J shed 2 bases, with 18 bases lying between them. CDR3 sequence (DNA): TGTGCCAGCAAGGGATCCGCGGGTAAAGCCTACGAGCAGTACTTC. Amino acid sequence: CASKGSAGKAYEQYF. The variable domain in full, with the rest retrieved from reference TRBV2 and TRBJ2-7, is EPEVTQTPSHQVTQMGQEVILRCVPISNHLYFYWYRQILGQKVEFLVSFYNNEISEKSEIFDDQFSVERPDGSNFTLKIRSTKLEDSAMYFCASKGSAGKAYEQYFGPGTRLTVT.

As DNA, the CDR3 is TGTGCCAGCAGCGTAGAGACTAGCGGGAGGCCGGGGGAGACCCAGTACTTC. This sequence encodes CASSVETSGRPGETQYF. The chain uses TRBV9 and TRBJ2-5; 13 bases are shared with TRBD2. Germline CDR1 reads SGDLS; CDR2 reads YYNGEE. V trimming: 0 bases; J trimming: 5 bases; junction bases outside the gene matches: 7. This CDR3 contains 17 residues. Filled out from reference TRBV9 and TRBJ2-5, the complete variable domain reads DSGVTQTPKHLITATGQRVTLRCSPRSGDLSVYWYQQSLDQGLQFLIQYYNGEERAKGNILERFSAQQFPDLHSELNLSSLELGDSALYFCASSVETSGRPGETQYFGPGTRLLVL.